The T cell receptor (beta chain) under discussion was sequenced for a study of shared clonotypes between healthy human individuals. This clone has only one observation. One end of the junction is discordant with germline, which a read error may explain. This CDR3 has 15 amino acids. The germline V gene encodes CDR1 SNHLY and CDR2 FYNNEI. Libraries were prepared by immunoSEQ multiplex PCR; TCRdb keeps only in-frame clonotypes and omits some of them. This table has 980,000 or so clones, 70% to 85% appearing once. The sample was memory CD4+ T cells sorted from blood. The sample's subset: CD45RA-negative fraction. The chain has TRBV2 and TRBJ2-1, with 9 bases matching TRBD2. The sequence came from a man between 18 and 35 years old in good health. CDR3 protein: CANSAGTSRYNEQFF. The CDR3 DNA sequence: TGTGCCAACAGTGCCGGGACTAGCAGATACAATGAGCAGTTCTTC.